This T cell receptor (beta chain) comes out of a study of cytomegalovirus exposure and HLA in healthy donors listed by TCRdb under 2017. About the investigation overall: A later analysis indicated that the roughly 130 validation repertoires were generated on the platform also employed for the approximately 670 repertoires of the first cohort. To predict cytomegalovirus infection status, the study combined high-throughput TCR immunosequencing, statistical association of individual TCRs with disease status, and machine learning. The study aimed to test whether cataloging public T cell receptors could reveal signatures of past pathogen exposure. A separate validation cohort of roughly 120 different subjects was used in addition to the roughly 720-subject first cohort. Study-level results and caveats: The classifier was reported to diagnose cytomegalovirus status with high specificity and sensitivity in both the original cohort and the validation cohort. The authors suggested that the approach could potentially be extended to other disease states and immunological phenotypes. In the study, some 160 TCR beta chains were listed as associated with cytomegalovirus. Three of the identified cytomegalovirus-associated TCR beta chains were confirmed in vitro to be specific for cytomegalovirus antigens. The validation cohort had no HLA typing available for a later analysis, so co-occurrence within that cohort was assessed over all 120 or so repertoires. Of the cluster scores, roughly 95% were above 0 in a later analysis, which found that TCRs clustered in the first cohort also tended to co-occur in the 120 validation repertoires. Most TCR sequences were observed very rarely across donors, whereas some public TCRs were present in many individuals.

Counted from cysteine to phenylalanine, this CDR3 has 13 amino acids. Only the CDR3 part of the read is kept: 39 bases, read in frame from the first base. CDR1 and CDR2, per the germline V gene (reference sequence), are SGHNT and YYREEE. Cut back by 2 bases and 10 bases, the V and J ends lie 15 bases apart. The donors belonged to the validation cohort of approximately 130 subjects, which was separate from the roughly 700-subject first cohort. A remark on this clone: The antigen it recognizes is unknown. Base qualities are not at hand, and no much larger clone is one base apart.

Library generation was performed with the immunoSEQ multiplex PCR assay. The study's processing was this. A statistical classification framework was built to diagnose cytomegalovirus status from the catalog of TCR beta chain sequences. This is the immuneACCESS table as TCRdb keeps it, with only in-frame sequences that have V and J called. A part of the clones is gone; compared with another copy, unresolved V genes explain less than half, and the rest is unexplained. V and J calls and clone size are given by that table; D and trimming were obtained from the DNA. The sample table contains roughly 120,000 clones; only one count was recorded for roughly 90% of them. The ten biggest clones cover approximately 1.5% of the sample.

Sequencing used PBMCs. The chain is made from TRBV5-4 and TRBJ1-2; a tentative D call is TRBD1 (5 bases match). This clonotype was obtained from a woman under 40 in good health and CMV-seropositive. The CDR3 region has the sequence CASSLTRTPIYTF. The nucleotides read TGTGCCAGCAGCTTAACACGGACACCCATCTACACCTTC.